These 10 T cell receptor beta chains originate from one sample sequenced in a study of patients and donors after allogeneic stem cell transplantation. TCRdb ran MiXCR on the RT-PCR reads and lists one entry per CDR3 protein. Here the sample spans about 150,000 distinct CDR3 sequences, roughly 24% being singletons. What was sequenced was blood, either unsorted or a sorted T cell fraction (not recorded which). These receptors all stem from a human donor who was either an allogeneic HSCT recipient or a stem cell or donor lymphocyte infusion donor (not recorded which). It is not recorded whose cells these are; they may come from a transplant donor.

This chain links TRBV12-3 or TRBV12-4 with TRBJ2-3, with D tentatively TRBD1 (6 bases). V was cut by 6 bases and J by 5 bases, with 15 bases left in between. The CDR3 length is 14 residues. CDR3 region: CASRQGQMQDTQYF. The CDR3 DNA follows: TGTGCCAGCAGACAAGGACAGATGCAAGATACGCAGTATTTT.

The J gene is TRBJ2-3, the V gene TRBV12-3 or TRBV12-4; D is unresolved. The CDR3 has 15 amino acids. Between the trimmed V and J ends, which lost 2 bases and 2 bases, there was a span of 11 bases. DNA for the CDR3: TGTGCCAGCAGTTTACGAACCCCTCTCACAGATACGCAGTATTTT. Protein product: CASSLRTPLTDTQYF.

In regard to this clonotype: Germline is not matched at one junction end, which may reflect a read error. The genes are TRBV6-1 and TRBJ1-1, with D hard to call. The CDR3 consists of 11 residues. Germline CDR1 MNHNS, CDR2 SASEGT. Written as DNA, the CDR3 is TGTGCCAGCCACGCCAGGACTGTAGCTTTCTTT. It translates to CASHARTVAFF.

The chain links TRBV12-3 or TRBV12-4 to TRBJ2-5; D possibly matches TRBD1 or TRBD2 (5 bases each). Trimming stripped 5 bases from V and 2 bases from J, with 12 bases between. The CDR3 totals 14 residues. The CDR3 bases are TGTGCCAGCAGTATCCGGGACGGACAAGAGACCCAGTACTTC. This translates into CASSIRDGQETQYF.

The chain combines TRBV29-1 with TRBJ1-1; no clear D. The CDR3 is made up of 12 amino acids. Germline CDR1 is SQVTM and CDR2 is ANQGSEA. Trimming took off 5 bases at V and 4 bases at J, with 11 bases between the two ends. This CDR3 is CSVIGVATEAFF. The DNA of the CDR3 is TGCAGCGTTATTGGGGTGGCCACTGAAGCTTTCTTT.

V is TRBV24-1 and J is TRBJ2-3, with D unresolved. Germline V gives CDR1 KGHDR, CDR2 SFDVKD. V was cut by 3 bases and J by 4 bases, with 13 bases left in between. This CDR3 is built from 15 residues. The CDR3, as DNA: TGTGCCACCAGTGATCCAGACCCAGAACCAGATACGCAGTATTTT. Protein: CATSDPDPEPDTQYF.

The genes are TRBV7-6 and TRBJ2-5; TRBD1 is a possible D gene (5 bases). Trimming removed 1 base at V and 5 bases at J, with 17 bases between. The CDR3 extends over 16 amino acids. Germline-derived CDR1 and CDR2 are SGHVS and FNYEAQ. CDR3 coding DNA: TGTGCCAGCAGCTTAGAGGGCAGGGTCCTAGTTGAGACCCAGTACTTC. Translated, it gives CASSLEGRVLVETQYF. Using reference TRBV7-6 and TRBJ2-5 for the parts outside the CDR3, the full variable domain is GAGVSQSPRYKVTKRGQDVALRCDPISGHVSLYWYRQALGQGPEFLTYFNYEAQQDKSGLPNDRFSAERPEGSISTLTIQRTEQRDSAMYRCASSLEGRVLVETQYFGPGTRLLVL.

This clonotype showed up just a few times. The CDR3 DNA reads as TGCAGTGCTAGAGCCCAGGGGGCGGCTAATGAAAAACTGTTTTTT. It is translated as CSARAQGAANEKLFF. This chain joins TRBV20-1 and TRBJ1-4; 8 bases are shared with TRBD1. There are 15 residues in the CDR3. Germline V gene sequence: CDR1 DFQATT, CDR2 SNEGSKA (reference sequence). With V trimmed by 1 base and J by 3 bases, 4 bases remained unmatched.

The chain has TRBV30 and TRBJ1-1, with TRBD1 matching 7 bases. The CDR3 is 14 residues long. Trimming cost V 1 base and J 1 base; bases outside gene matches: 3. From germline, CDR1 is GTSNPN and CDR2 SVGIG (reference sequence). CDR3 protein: CAWSGGQPNTEAFF. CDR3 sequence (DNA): TGTGCCTGGAGTGGGGGACAGCCGAACACTGAAGCTTTCTTT.

In nucleotides, the CDR3 is TGCGCCAGCAGCTTGGGCGGGACCTTCTACGAGCAGTACTTC. Its translation is CASSLGGTFYEQYF. The chain is built from TRBV5-1 and TRBJ2-7; D perhaps matches TRBD2 (6 bases). This CDR3 is built from 14 residues. V lost 0 bases and J 3 bases, leaving 10 bases between the germline ends. Germline V CDR1 and CDR2: SGHRS, YFSETQ.